This T cell receptor beta chain was sequenced for a study of blood T cell repertoires in COVID-19. Study summary: COVID-19 samples from acute and convalescent phases originated in the United States, Italy and Spain. Sources were T cells, B-cell-depleted T cells, or PBMCs; the material itself was cDNA or gDNA.

This CDR3 is 14 amino acids long. Germline V lookup: CDR1 SGHKS, CDR2 YYEKEE (reference sequence). Trimming removed 3 bases at V and 2 bases at J, with 12 bases between. Assay used: immunoSEQ multiplex PCR; TCRdb lists only in-frame clones, some missing. The sample holds around 20,000 clones, about 91% seen once. The sample was peripheral blood. The sequence was collected from a human donor in a cohort sampled during active COVID-19. The donor label of this sample is uncertain. This chain connects TRBV5-5 to TRBJ2-7; D remains unclear. In DNA, the CDR3 is TGTGCCAGCAGCTCTCTCCCGAGCACCTACGAGCAGTACTTC. Translating gives CASSSLPSTYEQYF.